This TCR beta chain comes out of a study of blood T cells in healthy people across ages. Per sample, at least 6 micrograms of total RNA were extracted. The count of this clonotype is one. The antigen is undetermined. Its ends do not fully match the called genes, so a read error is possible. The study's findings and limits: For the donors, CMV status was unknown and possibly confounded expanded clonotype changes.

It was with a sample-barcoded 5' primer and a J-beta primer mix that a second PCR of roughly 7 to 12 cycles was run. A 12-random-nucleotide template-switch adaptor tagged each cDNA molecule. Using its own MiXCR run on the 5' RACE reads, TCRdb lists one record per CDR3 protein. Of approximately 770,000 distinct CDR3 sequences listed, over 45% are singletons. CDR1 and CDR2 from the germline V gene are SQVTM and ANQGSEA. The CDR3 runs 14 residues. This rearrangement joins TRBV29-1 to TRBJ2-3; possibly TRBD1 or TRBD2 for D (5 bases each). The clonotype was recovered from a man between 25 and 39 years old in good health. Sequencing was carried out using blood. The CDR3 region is CSVDRGSGTDMQYF. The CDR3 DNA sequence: TGCAGCGTTGATCGCGGGTCAGGGACCGATATGCAGTATTTT.